These T cell receptor beta chains were read from a single sample in a study of CD8 T cells in ankylosing spondylitis. TCRdb re-analysed the 5' RACE reads in MiXCR, keeping a single row per CDR3 protein. Here the sample spans more than 600,000 distinct CDR3 sequences, 15% to 20% being singletons. Sequencing was performed on blood, either unsorted or a sorted T cell fraction (not recorded which). The receptors come from a male donor with ankylosing spondylitis. Each CDR3 is given with its conserved first and last residue. Fields, in order: clone size, V gene, J gene, D gene, CDR3 protein, CDR3 DNA. A D gene is named only where the DNA matches it firmly. The size field is filled for only some rows; it gives once, few, many or a size class.

>.|TRBV20-1|TRBJ2-7|.
CSARDDDEQYF
TGCAGTGCTAGAGATGATGACGAGCAGTACTTC
>few|TRBV12-3/TRBV12-4|TRBJ2-5|TRBD2
CASSPGLAGGPSETQYF
TGTGCCAGCAGTCCGGGACTAGCGGGAGGGCCAAGTGAGACCCAGTACTTC
>.|TRBV19|TRBJ1-5|.
CASSIQVYQPQHF
TGTGCCAGTAGTATACAGGTTTATCAGCCCCAGCATTTT
>.|TRBV3-1|TRBJ1-5|.
CASSQGGANQPQHF
TGTGCCAGCAGCCAAGGTGGGGCCAATCAGCCCCAGCATTTT
>.|TRBV7-9|TRBJ2-7|.
CASSLEDRYEQYF
TGTGCCAGCAGCTTAGAAGACAGATACGAGCAGTACTTC
>few|TRBV20-1|TRBJ2-3|.
CSARDIERASDTQYF
TGCAGTGCTAGAGATATCGAGCGGGCATCGGATACGCAGTATTTT
>few|TRBV20-1|TRBJ2-1|.
CSALRLNEQFF
TGCAGTGCCCTTCGACTAAATGAGCAGTTCTTC
>many|TRBV12-3/TRBV12-4|TRBJ2-2|.
CASSAVGELFF
TGTGCCAGCAGCGCGGTCGGGGAGCTGTTTTTT
>few|TRBV6-5|TRBJ2-7|.
CASSYSRGQSYEQYF
TGTGCCAGCAGTTACTCTCGAGGACAGTCCTACGAGCAGTACTTC
>.|TRBV7-3|TRBJ2-5|.
CASSLTNGETQYF
TGTGCCAGCAGCTTAACCAACGGAGAGACCCAGTACTTC
>.|TRBV12-3/TRBV12-4|TRBJ1-2|.
CASSPQSHYGYTF
TGTGCCAGCAGTCCCCAAAGCCACTATGGCTACACCTTC
>few|TRBV29-1|TRBJ2-1|.
CSAGLGRGNEQFF
TGCAGCGCAGGGTTGGGCAGGGGCAATGAGCAGTTCTTC
>many|TRBV7-9|TRBJ2-3|.
CASSSTASTDTQYF
TGTGCCAGCAGCTCGACAGCTAGCACAGATACGCAGTATTTT
>.|TRBV19|TRBJ2-1|TRBD2
CASSSGGEGNEQFF
TGTGCCAGTAGTTCGGGGGGTGAGGGCAATGAGCAGTTCTTC